The clone carrying this TCR beta chain was counted a single time. These data belong to a study of T cell changes during pregnancy in multiple sclerosis. Germline-derived CDR1 and CDR2 are SEHNR and FQNEAQ (reference sequence). The junction had 10 bases not matched to a gene; V was cut back by 5 bases and J by 4 bases. CDR3 length: 16 amino acids. Measured with immunoSEQ multiplex PCR; TCRdb has only the in-frame clones, and not every one. Of roughly 48,000 clones detected, more than 85% appear once; the ten largest clones hold 5.5% to 7%. This clonotype was obtained from a female donor with multiple sclerosis, enrolled in a pregnancy study. The sequences come from CD8+ T cells from peripheral blood mononuclear cells, collected in the first trimester of pregnancy. J is TRBJ2-7 and V is TRBV7-9; 11 bases agree with TRBD2. In nucleotides, the CDR3 is TGTGCCAGCAGCCCATCACTAGCGGGAGTCGTGTACGAGCAGTACTTC. Translation gives CASSPSLAGVVYEQYF.